This entry lists 8 T cell receptor beta chains sequenced from one sample in a study of cytomegalovirus exposure and HLA in healthy donors. 13 Jbeta primers and 60 Vbeta primers were used for the PCR. The data were produced by immunoSEQ multiplex PCR, yet TCRdb's version contains in-frame clones alone and is incomplete. The sample records 150,000 to 200,000 clones, roughly 79% being singletons. The sample consisted of PBMCs. These TCRs come from a woman under 40 in good health and CMV-seropositive.

This clone occurred a few times. The V gene is TRBV7-9, the J gene TRBJ2-2; 10 nucleotides line up with TRBD2. The CDR3 spans 18 residues. The J segment lost 1 base and the V segment lost 3 bases, leaving 8 bases of the junction unmatched. Germline CDR1 reads SEHNR; CDR2 reads FQNEAQ (reference sequence). The CDR3 coding sequence is TGTGCCAGCAGCTTGCCCCTTCGACTAGCGGGGAACACCGGGGAGCTGTTTTTT. Its translation is CASSLPLRLAGNTGELFF.

This chain joins TRBV5-4 and TRBJ1-1, with TRBD1 as a possible D gene (6 bases). Germline CDR1 is SGHNT and CDR2 is YYREEE (reference sequence). The CDR3 covers 13 residues. Trimming left V 6 bases short and J 0 bases short, with 9 bases between. CDR3 in amino acids: CASKDSLNTEAFF. The DNA of the CDR3 is TGTGCCAGCAAGGACAGTCTGAACACTGAAGCTTTCTTT.

V is TRBV5-1 and J is TRBJ2-2, with D perhaps matching TRBD1 (6 bases). The CDR3 is 15 amino acids. Trimming cost V 4 bases and J 0 bases, with 10 bases left between them. Germline V gene data show CDR1 as SGHRS and CDR2 as YFSETQ. In DNA, the CDR3 is TGCGCCAGCAGCCAGGGGACAACGAACACCGGGGAGCTGTTTTTT. Its protein product is CASSQGTTNTGELFF.

The rearrangement uses TRBV28 and TRBJ1-1, with D possibly TRBD1 on 6 matching bases. This CDR3 has 13 residues. The germline V gene has CDR1 MDHEN and CDR2 SYDVKM. The V end was cut by 6 bases, the J end by 7 bases, with 15 bases between. CDR3 amino acids: CASSMVRGDEAFF. The CDR3 region has the DNA TGTGCCAGCAGCATGGTCAGGGGCGATGAAGCTTTCTTT.

CDR3 amino acids: CASSQDRGGWETQYF. As DNA, the CDR3 is TGTGCCAGCAGCCAAGACCGCGGGGGGTGGGAGACCCAGTACTTC. The rearrangement joins TRBV14 to TRBJ2-5, with 8 bases identical to TRBD2. The V gene end was trimmed by 0 bases and the J gene end by 5 bases; junction bases not matched to a gene: 5. Germline assignment: CDR1 SGHDN and CDR2 FVKESK. The CDR3 sequence is 15 residues long.

This rearrangement joins TRBV6-6 to TRBJ2-1, with 9 bases fitting TRBD2. Trimming took 10 bases from V and 3 from J; bases not matched to a gene: 7. Germline CDR1 reads MNHNY; CDR2 reads SVGAGI (reference sequence). This CDR3 is built from 14 residues. As DNA, the CDR3 is TGTGCCACCTTAGCGGGAGCAGGCTACAATGAGCAGTTCTTC. It specifies CATLAGAGYNEQFF.

The rearrangement uses TRBV9 and TRBJ2-5; a weak D match, TRBD2 (7 bases). In germline, CDR1 is SGDLS, CDR2 YYNGEE. The V end lost 6 bases, the J end lost 5 bases, and 14 bases lay between the germline ends. This CDR3 contains 13 residues. The chain's CDR3 is CASNPGGTETQYF. The CDR3 DNA follows: TGTGCCAGCAACCCGGGGGGCACGGAGACCCAGTACTTC.

The genes are TRBV28 and TRBJ1-4; 9 nucleotides align to TRBD1. Germline-derived CDR1 and CDR2 are MDHEN and SYDVKM. Trimming removed 6 bases from V and 8 bases from J; junction bases left unmatched: 7. CDR3 length equals 14 residues. CDR3: CASSFGQGLEKLFF. The CDR3 bases are TGTGCCAGCAGCTTTGGACAGGGGCTAGAAAAACTGTTTTTT.